A single sample is the source of the 27 T cell receptor beta chains below, sequenced in a study of T-cell memory formation after mild COVID-19. TCRdb analysed the 5' RACE reads with MiXCR anew, one entry per CDR3 protein. The data hold approximately 410,000 distinct CDR3 sequences, with 20% to 25% observed a single time. The sequenced material came from PBMCs or a T cell subset sorted from them (not recorded which). The origin of the receptors is an adult woman who had mild COVID-19 (a few samples of this study predate the infection). Cell type and time point are not known.

This clonotype appeared many times. The gene calls are TRBV12-3 or TRBV12-4 and TRBJ1-2, with D unresolved. The V gene lost 2 bases and the J gene lost 4 bases, with 14 bases spanning the gap. CDR3 length equals 15 residues. The CDR3: CASSLSPGVSYGYTF. The DNA for the CDR3 is TGTGCCAGCAGTTTATCTCCCGGGGTGAGCTATGGCTACACCTTC.

This clonotype was found once. The chain couples TRBV12-3 or TRBV12-4 to TRBJ2-1, with a weak D call TRBD1 (5 bases). The CDR3 loop spans 15 amino acids. Between the trimmed V and J ends, which lost 5 bases and 7 bases, there was a span of 18 bases. The CDR3 is CASSLGRVVKNEQFF. The CDR3 DNA is TGTGCCAGCAGTCTGGGCAGGGTAGTGAAGAATGAGCAGTTCTTC.

This clonotype was seen only a few times. The chain links TRBV29-1 to TRBJ2-6; the D gene could be TRBD1 or TRBD2 (6 bases each). Germline assignment: CDR1 SQVTM and CDR2 ANQGSEA. The CDR3 length is 15 residues. Trimming took off 6 bases at V and 2 bases at J, with 14 bases between the two ends. This chain's CDR3 is CSVKIGGTGANVLTF. In nucleotides, the CDR3 is TGCAGCGTCAAAATAGGGGGGACTGGGGCCAACGTCCTGACTTTC.

This clonotype was picked up a small number of times. This chain uses TRBV18 with TRBJ2-1; tentatively, D is TRBD2 (6 bases). CDR1 is KGHSH and CDR2 is LQKENI in the germline V gene. The CDR3 sequence is 14 residues long. V lost 3 bases and J lost 6, with 12 bases in between. The CDR3 bases are TGTGCCAGCTCACCTGGACTAACTATCAATGAGCAGTTCTTC. Protein sequence: CASSPGLTINEQFF.

The J gene is TRBJ1-2, the V gene TRBV7-9; 9 nucleotides line up with TRBD1. Trimming cost V 4 bases and J 8 bases; bases outside gene matches: 14. This CDR3 is built from 16 residues. Germline-derived CDR1 and CDR2 are SEHNR and FQNEAQ (reference sequence). This chain's CDR3 is CASSSLDRGEWYGYTF. CDR3 DNA: TGTGCCAGCAGCTCACTAGACAGGGGGGAATGGTACGGCTACACCTTC.

The chain employs TRBV7-6 and TRBJ1-5; no firm D call. V lost 5 bases and J 5 bases, leaving 16 bases between the germline ends. Germline CDR1 reads SGHVS; CDR2 reads FNYEAQ. The CDR3 contains 15 residues. Written as DNA, the CDR3 is TGTGCCAGCAGCGAACGCTCGGGGAACTATCAGCCCCAGCATTTT. It is translated as CASSERSGNYQPQHF.

The rearrangement links TRBV29-1 to TRBJ2-5, with TRBD1 as a possible D gene (5 bases). The CDR3 is made up of 14 amino acids. In germline, CDR1 is SQVTM, CDR2 ANQGSEA. The germline V and J ends were trimmed by 4 bases and 5 bases, with 17 bases remaining between them. The chain's CDR3 is CSVAVSGAGETQYF. The CDR3 region has the DNA TGCAGCGTTGCTGTCTCAGGTGCAGGGGAGACCCAGTACTTC.

This chain uses TRBV7-8 with TRBJ2-4; 16 bases line up with TRBD2. J gave up 5 bases and V 2 bases, and 6 bases lay outside the gene matches. Germline values: CDR1 SGHVS, CDR2 FQNEAQ. CDR3 size: 18 residues. The CDR3 nucleotides read TGTGCCAGCAGCTTAATCTGGGGGACTAGCGGGAGGGAAAACATTCAGTACTTC. Translating it yields CASSLIWGTSGRENIQYF.

This clonotype has just a few counts. In DNA form, the CDR3 reads TGTGCCATCAGTCTGACTAGCTTGGGAACCTACGAGCAGTACTTC. This sequence encodes CAISLTSLGTYEQYF. V gene TRBV10-3 combines with J gene TRBJ2-7, with 7 bases lining up with TRBD2. The J segment lost 2 bases and the V segment lost 5 bases, leaving 9 bases of the junction unmatched. CDR3 size: 15 residues. Germline V CDR1 and CDR2: ENHRY, SYGVKD.

This clonotype has only a few counts. V usage is TRBV12-3 or TRBV12-4 and J usage is TRBJ2-5; D remains ambiguous. V was cut by 8 bases and J by 6 bases, with 10 bases left in between. This CDR3 is 11 amino acids long. CDR3 sequence (DNA): TGTGCCAGCGCAATGAGCCAGACCCAGTACTTC. Translating it yields CASAMSQTQYF.

In its sample, this clonotype was seen many times. V and J are TRBV5-4 and TRBJ2-5; D is perhaps TRBD1 (5 bases). CDR3 length: 16 amino acids. The V end lost 0 bases, the J end lost 2 bases, and 14 bases lay between the germline ends. Germline V gene data show CDR1 as SGHNT and CDR2 as YYREEE (reference sequence). The CDR3 sequence is CASSLGPQQVQETQYF. CDR3 DNA: TGTGCCAGCAGCTTGGGCCCTCAACAGGTTCAAGAGACCCAGTACTTC. Drawing the rest from reference TRBV5-4 and TRBJ2-5, the complete variable domain is ETGVTQSPTHLIKTRGQQVTLRCSSQSGHNTVSWYQQALGQGPQFIFQYYREEENGRGNFPPRFSGLQFPNYSSELNVNALELDDSALYLCASSLGPQQVQETQYFGPGTRLLVL.

CDR3 loop: CASSVAGQAYNEQFF. DNA for the CDR3: TGTGCCAGCAGCGTTGCGGGACAGGCGTACAATGAGCAGTTCTTC. This sequence joins TRBV9 and TRBJ2-1; 8 bases map to TRBD1. The CDR3 is made up of 15 amino acids. Germline lookup yields CDR1 SGDLS and CDR2 YYNGEE. Trimming cost V 2 bases and J 4 bases; bases outside gene matches: 5.

This clonotype has just a few counts. The chain carries TRBV3-1 and TRBJ2-6; 8 bases agree with TRBD1. The CDR3 contains 17 residues. The trim removed 6 bases at V and 3 bases at J, leaving 10 bases unmatched. Germline values: CDR1 LGHDT, CDR2 YNNKEL (reference sequence). Written as DNA, the CDR3 is TGTGCCAGCAGTATGACAGGGGCGCGTTATGGGGCCAACGTCCTGACTTTC. Translating gives CASSMTGARYGANVLTF.

The CDR3 loop reads CASSLETLRSRSGANVLTF. DNA of the CDR3: TGTGCCAGCAGCTTAGAGACCCTACGTTCTCGCTCTGGGGCCAACGTCCTGACTTTC. The genes are TRBV11-2 and TRBJ2-6, with D unclear. The V and J ends lost 0 bases and 0 bases respectively, with 15 bases between them. The germline V gene has CDR1 SGHAT and CDR2 FQNNGV. The CDR3 is 19 amino acids.

This clonotype was observed a few times. CDR3 protein: CASSLIGLSFYEQYF. As DNA, the CDR3 is TGTGCCAGCAGTTTAATTGGACTTAGCTTCTACGAGCAGTACTTC. The J gene is TRBJ2-7, the V gene TRBV12-3 or TRBV12-4, with D possibly TRBD2 on 5 matching bases. V was cut by 2 bases and J by 3 bases, with 14 bases left in between. The CDR3 runs to 15 residues.

The J gene is TRBJ2-3, the V gene TRBV2, with TRBD1 as a possible D gene (6 bases). V lost 6 bases to trimming and J lost 3 bases, with 16 bases between them. The CDR3 runs to 15 residues. Looked up from germline, CDR1 is SNHLY and CDR2 is FYNNEI. CDR3 DNA: TGTGCCAGCAGCCCCCAAGGTACAGGGACAGATACGCAGTATTTT. This gives the protein CASSPQGTGTDTQYF.

CDR3 DNA sequence: TGTGCCAGCAGCATCCAGCCGGGACTAGCGAACTCCTACAATGAGCAGTTCTTC. Amino acid sequence: CASSIQPGLANSYNEQFF. The chain uses TRBV7-6 and TRBJ2-1, with 10 bases aligning to TRBD2. CDR1 and CDR2 (germline): SGHVS, FNYEAQ. V trimming: 5 bases; J trimming: 0 bases; junction bases outside the gene matches: 10. The CDR3 runs 18 residues.

In its sample, this clonotype was seen a few times. The chain uses TRBV7-8 and TRBJ2-2, with D possibly matching TRBD2 (5 bases). Per the germline V gene, CDR1 is SGHVS and CDR2 is FQNEAQ. V was shortened by 4 bases and J by 3 bases, with 18 bases between the two germline ends. The CDR3 is 17 residues long. The CDR3 DNA sequence: TGTGCCAGCAGCTCCACTTCCACGGGAATTCACACCGGGGAGCTGTTTTTT. Amino acids: CASSSTSTGIHTGELFF.

This clonotype has just a few counts. The rearrangement joins TRBV12-3 or TRBV12-4 to TRBJ1-1; 10 bases are shared with TRBD1. The CDR3 runs 14 residues. V was pared by 6 bases and J by 0 bases, with 1 base of the junction left unmatched. CDR3 protein: CASSGQGVNTEAFF. CDR3 nucleotide sequence: TGTGCCAGCAGCGGACAGGGGGTGAACACTGAAGCTTTCTTT.

The V gene is TRBV5-1, the J gene TRBJ2-5; the D is unclear. Trimming left V 4 bases short and J 1 base short, with 8 bases between. The CDR3 totals 13 residues. In germline, CDR1 is SGHRS, CDR2 YFSETQ. CDR3: CASSQNIQETQYF. The CDR3 DNA reads as TGCGCCAGCAGCCAAAATATCCAAGAGACCCAGTACTTC.

This chain uses TRBV12-3 or TRBV12-4 with TRBJ1-5; TRBD1 matches 8 bases. With V trimmed by 2 bases and J by 2 bases, 14 bases remained unmatched. The CDR3 covers 19 residues. CDR3 protein: CASSLSKGTGRLGNQPQHF. CDR3 DNA sequence: TGTGCCAGCAGTTTATCAAAGGGGACAGGCCGCCTCGGCAATCAGCCCCAGCATTTT.

This clonotype was recorded only once. The rearrangement links TRBV29-1 to TRBJ2-3, with TRBD1 matching over 7 bases. V shed 2 bases, J shed 3 bases, and the junction held 5 bases outside the gene matches. CDR3 length: 14 amino acids. Per the germline V gene, CDR1 is SQVTM and CDR2 is ANQGSEA. The CDR3 DNA reads as TGCAGCGTTGAACGTCGACAGGGAACAGATACGCAGTATTTT. Its protein is CSVERRQGTDTQYF.

This clonotype has more than one count but fewer than ten. The CDR3 protein is CASKGARQETQYF. The CDR3 DNA follows: TGTGCCAGCAAGGGGGCACGGCAAGAGACCCAGTACTTC. J is TRBJ2-5 and V is TRBV7-9; 7 bases are a match to TRBD1. Germline lookup yields CDR1 SEHNR and CDR2 FQNEAQ (reference sequence). The CDR3 sequence is 13 residues long. The V and J ends lost 7 bases and 2 bases, in that order; junction bases with no gene match: 4.

The chain employs TRBV7-9 and TRBJ2-3; 10 positions match TRBD2. The CDR3 runs 17 residues. CDR1 is SEHNR and CDR2 is FQNEAQ in the germline V gene (reference sequence). V was pared by 5 bases and J by 4 bases, with 12 bases of the junction left unmatched. CDR3 bases: TGTGCCAGCAGCAGCACCCTAGCGGGAGCGATCGCAGATACGCAGTATTTT. Amino acids: CASSSTLAGAIADTQYF.

A few counts support this clonotype. The CDR3 loop is CASSSAGRLSEQFF. The CDR3, as DNA: TGTGCCAGCAGCTCCGCTGGAAGACTTAGTGAGCAGTTCTTC. The chain couples TRBV7-9 to TRBJ2-1; no clear D. In germline, CDR1 is SEHNR, CDR2 FQNEAQ (reference sequence). The CDR3 extends over 14 amino acids. The ends were cut back, 4 bases at V and 9 bases at J, with 16 bases in the middle.

The rearrangement joins TRBV9 to TRBJ2-7; no clear D. Trimming left V 0 bases short and J 6 bases short, with 4 bases between. CDR3 length: 11 amino acids. CDR1 and CDR2 from the germline V gene are SGDLS and YYNGEE. CDR3: CASSVGTEQYF. DNA of the CDR3: TGTGCCAGCAGCGTAGGGACCGAGCAGTACTTC.

The chain couples TRBV5-1 to TRBJ1-1; TRBD1 might be the D (5 bases). This CDR3 spans 19 amino acids. Germline values: CDR1 SGHRS, CDR2 YFSETQ. Trimming stripped 0 bases from V and 0 bases from J, with 21 bases between. The CDR3 sequence is CASSLGDPGLATMNTEAFF. CDR3 in DNA: TGCGCCAGCAGCTTGGGGGACCCGGGTTTGGCTACCATGAACACTGAAGCTTTCTTT.